Presented here are 30 T cell receptor beta chains from one specimen sequenced in a study of brain metastases from non-small cell lung cancer. Here immunoSEQ multiplex PCR was the method, and the copy in TCRdb shows in-frame clones only, minus some. The sample contains around 4,800 clones, about three quarters of which appear only once. Sequenced input: primary lung tumor tissue. Source of these receptors: a donor aged 40 or older with non-small cell lung cancer.

This clone was seen more than once but under ten times. Other nucleotide sequences in the sample specify the same CDR3. This chain's CDR3 is CASSLTETQYF. The CDR3 nucleotides read TGTGCCAGCAGCTTAACGGAGACCCAGTACTTC. J is TRBJ2-5 and V is TRBV11-1; no clear D gene. Germline CDR1 reads SGHAT; CDR2 reads FQDESV (reference sequence). V was clipped by 2 bases and J by 5 bases, with 3 bases between them. The length of the CDR3 is 11 residues.

The V call is TRBV4-1, the J call TRBJ2-5; D perhaps matches TRBD2 (5 bases). V lost 1 base to trimming and J lost 6 bases, with 18 bases between them. The CDR3 is 16 amino acids. The germline V gene encodes CDR1 MGHRA and CDR2 YSYEKL. As DNA, the CDR3 is TGCGCCAGCAGCCAAGGTATCCGGGCAGGCGGGCAGACCCAGTACTTC. The encoded protein is CASSQGIRAGGQTQYF.

The chain links TRBV24-1 to TRBJ2-3; D may be TRBD2 (6 bases). Trimming removed 6 bases at V and 0 bases at J, with 12 bases between. The length of the CDR3 is 15 residues. Looked up from germline, CDR1 is KGHDR and CDR2 is SFDVKD. The CDR3 region has the DNA TGTGCCACCAGTCTGGGAGGAGGAAGCACAGATACGCAGTATTTT. Its protein product is CATSLGGGSTDTQYF.

The rearrangement links TRBV2 to TRBJ2-5; no clear D gene. This CDR3 is built from 12 residues. The V gene's germline CDR1 is SNHLY and CDR2 FYNNEI. V was trimmed by 1 base and J by 2 bases, leaving 2 bases between them. DNA of the CDR3: TGTGCCAGCAGTGAAGATCAAGAGACCCAGTACTTC. Protein product: CASSEDQETQYF.

The chain uses TRBV19 and TRBJ1-2, with a weak D call TRBD1 (6 bases). Germline CDR1 is LNHDA and CDR2 is SQIVND (reference sequence). The V end was cut by 3 bases, the J end by 5 bases, with 10 bases between. This CDR3 has 13 residues. The CDR3 here is CASSIRDMYGYTF. CDR3 sequence (DNA): TGTGCCAGTAGTATCAGGGACATGTATGGCTACACCTTC. Looking up the rest from reference TRBV19 and TRBJ1-2 gives the full variable domain: DGGITQSPKYLFRKEGQNVTLSCEQNLNHDAMYWYRQDPGQGLRLIYYSQIVNDFQKGDIAEGYSVSREKKESFPLTVTSAQKNPTAFYLCASSIRDMYGYTFGSGTRLTVV.

As to this clone: One end of the junction varies from germline; a read error may be responsible. V is TRBV7-3 and J is TRBJ2-1, with TRBD2 as a possible D gene (7 bases). The CDR3 has 15 amino acids. CDR1 is SGHTA and CDR2 is FQGTGA in the germline V gene. Here the CDR3 DNA reads TGTACCAGCAGCTTAAAGGCGGGGGCGTCCAATGAGCAGTTCTTC. Residues: CTSSLKAGASNEQFF.

The CDR3 protein is CASSQEQGIWQTQYF. CDR3 coding DNA: TGCGCCAGCAGCCAAGAACAGGGCATTTGGCAGACCCAGTACTTC. V and J are TRBV4-3 and TRBJ2-5; the D gene is possibly TRBD1 (6 bases). Germline V CDR1 and CDR2: LGHNA, YSLEER. The CDR3 is 15 amino acids. The ends were cut back, 0 bases at V and 6 bases at J, with 14 bases in the middle.

J is TRBJ1-2 and V is TRBV2; D remains unclear. There are 12 residues in the CDR3. V was shortened by 2 bases and J by 5 bases, with 6 bases between the two germline ends. CDR1 SNHLY and CDR2 FYNNEI come from the germline V gene. DNA for the CDR3: TGTGCCAGCAGTGAAACGGATTATGGCTACACCTTC. Protein product: CASSETDYGYTF.

Only one count was recorded for this clone. This sequence joins TRBV24-1 and TRBJ2-7; TRBD1 is a possible D gene (5 bases). The CDR3 loop spans 13 amino acids. The germline CDR1 and CDR2 sequences are KGHDR and SFDVKD. V was shortened by 3 bases and J by 5 bases, with 10 bases between the two germline ends. The CDR3 region is CATSDPGNDEQYF. The CDR3 DNA is TGTGCCACCAGTGATCCAGGGAATGACGAGCAGTACTTC.

J is TRBJ2-2 and V is TRBV3-1 (or the pseudogene TRBV3-2), with D perhaps TRBD1 (5 bases). The length of the CDR3 is 15 residues. V was cut by 4 bases and J by 7 bases, with 16 bases left in between. The germline V gene has CDR1 LGHDT and CDR2 YNNKEL (reference sequence). The DNA of the CDR3 is TGTGCCAGCAGCCCCTTCAGGGCAGCCAGCGGGGAGCTGTTTTTT. It yields the protein CASSPFRAASGELFF.

The V and J genes are TRBV7-2 and TRBJ2-2; perhaps TRBD2 as D (5 bases). Trimming removed 2 bases from V and 4 bases from J, with 11 bases in between. This CDR3 has 15 residues. CDR1 SGHTA and CDR2 FQGNSA come from the germline V gene. CDR3 DNA sequence: TGTGCCAGCAGCTTACTTTGGGCGGGCACCGGGGAGCTGTTTTTT. This sequence encodes CASSLLWAGTGELFF.

This clone was picked up a small number of times. This chain joins TRBV4-1 and TRBJ1-4; TRBD1 matches at 9 bases. CDR1 MGHRA and CDR2 YSYEKL come from the germline V gene. J was trimmed by 6 bases and V by 1 base; bases with no gene match: 6. CDR3 length: 16 amino acids. The CDR3, as DNA: TGCGCCAGCAGCCAAGGAGGGACAGGGAGGTATGAAAAACTGTTTTTT. It translates to CASSQGGTGRYEKLFF.

The V gene is TRBV20-1, the J gene TRBJ2-7, with 9 bases that match TRBD1. The V gene's germline CDR1 is DFQATT and CDR2 SNEGSKA (reference sequence). The CDR3 is made up of 13 amino acids. V trimming: 6 bases; J trimming: 2 bases; junction bases outside the gene matches: 5. The CDR3 sequence is CSASGDRAYEQYF. CDR3 nucleotides: TGCAGTGCCAGTGGGGACAGGGCCTACGAGCAGTACTTC.

This clone was observed a few times. The rearrangement joins TRBV7-2 to TRBJ2-1; D unclear. The CDR3 totals 13 residues. V was shortened by 2 bases and J by 6 bases, with 8 bases between the two germline ends. Germline CDR1 reads SGHTA; CDR2 reads FQGNSA. CDR3 DNA: TGTGCCAGCAGCTTAACGACCCTCAATGAGCAGTTCTTC. Its protein product is CASSLTTLNEQFF.

The CDR3 reads CASSERIAGGRGEQFF. The CDR3 bases are TGTGCCAGCAGTGAACGTATAGCGGGGGGCCGGGGTGAGCAGTTCTTC. This chain uses TRBV6-1 with TRBJ2-1; the match to TRBD2 covers 10 bases. V dropped 2 bases and J dropped 9; count of bases not matched to a gene: 10. CDR3 length equals 16 residues. Germline loops: CDR1 MNHNS, CDR2 SASEGT.

V gene TRBV24-1 combines with J gene TRBJ1-2; D gene ambiguous. The CDR3 has 14 amino acids. The germline V and J ends were trimmed by 6 bases and 5 bases, with 15 bases remaining between them. Germline V gene sequence: CDR1 KGHDR, CDR2 SFDVKD. For the CDR3, the DNA is TGTGCCACCAGTTCCGTTTCCGGGGAATATGGCTACACCTTC. Encoded protein: CATSSVSGEYGYTF.

The chain has TRBV15 and TRBJ2-1; D remains ambiguous. The CDR3 contains 12 residues. The V end lost 0 bases, the J end lost 4 bases, and 1 base lay between the germline ends. The germline CDR1 and CDR2 sequences are LNHNV and YYDKDF (reference sequence). The CDR3 sequence is CATSRDYNEQFF. CDR3 coding DNA: TGTGCCACCAGCAGAGATTACAATGAGCAGTTCTTC.

This chain uses TRBV3-1 (or the pseudogene TRBV3-2) with TRBJ2-7; TRBD2 matches 11 bases. Germline CDR1 is LGHDT and CDR2 is YNNKEL (reference sequence). The CDR3 consists of 17 residues. As DNA, the CDR3 is TGTGTCAGCAGCCAAGGCCCTAGCGGGGGGCGGACCTACGAGCAGTACGTC. Protein: CVSSQGPSGGRTYEQYV.

The V gene is TRBV15, the J gene TRBJ1-5; 7 bases map to TRBD1. This CDR3 has 17 amino acids. V lost 0 bases to trimming and J lost 1 base; unmatched junction nucleotides: 6. Germline lookup yields CDR1 LNHNV and CDR2 YYDKDF (reference sequence). CDR3: CATSRDRRGGSNQPQHF. The CDR3 DNA reads TGTGCCACCAGCAGAGATCGAAGAGGGGGCAGCAATCAGCCCCAGCATTTT.

The V call is TRBV7-2, the J call TRBJ2-7; 7 bases are shared with TRBD1. The CDR3 runs to 15 residues. The trim removed 5 bases at V and 3 bases at J, leaving 10 bases unmatched. CDR1 and CDR2 from the germline V gene are SGHTA and FQGNSA. Here the CDR3 reads CASSTRTGDHYEQYF. DNA of the CDR3: TGTGCCAGCAGCACTCGGACAGGAGATCACTACGAGCAGTACTTC.

DNA of the CDR3: TGTGCCAGCCTCTATACCGGGTACACCTTC. Translating gives CASLYTGYTF. V is TRBV2 and J is TRBJ1-2; D call uncertain. The germline V and J ends were trimmed by 8 bases and 11 bases, with 12 bases remaining between them. The CDR3 runs 10 residues. CDR1 and CDR2 from the germline V gene are SNHLY and FYNNEI.

The J gene is TRBJ1-2, the V gene TRBV15, with 9 bases identical to TRBD1. Germline V CDR1 and CDR2: LNHNV, YYDKDF (reference sequence). This CDR3 is built from 17 residues. With 1 base clipped from V and 2 bases from J, the junction kept 8 bases outside the gene matches. CDR3 protein: CATSRGTAQGANYGYTF. The CDR3 DNA reads TGTGCCACCAGCAGAGGGACAGCACAGGGGGCAAACTATGGCTACACCTTC.

Notes on this clone: A much bigger clone sits one base away, suggesting this may be a read error. This same CDR3 is encoded by further DNA sequences in the sample. The CDR3 bases are TGTGCCAGTACTAGGGGTGGGGGCACTGAAGCTTTCTTT. Residues: CASTRGGGTEAFF. The chain couples TRBV25-1 to TRBJ1-1, with D possibly matching TRBD1 (5 bases). Germline assignment: CDR1 MGHDK and CDR2 SYGVNS. V lost 9 bases, J lost 4 bases, and 15 bases lay in between. This CDR3 has 13 amino acids.

V and J are TRBV24-1 and TRBJ2-5; a weak D match, TRBD2 (6 bases). The CDR3 length is 17 residues. V lost 2 bases, J lost 5 bases, and 20 bases lay in between. Germline CDR1 is KGHDR and CDR2 is SFDVKD. Here the CDR3 DNA reads TGTGCCACCAGTGATTCCGGGACCGCCGCAGGGAGGGAGACCCAGTACTTC. Encoded protein: CATSDSGTAAGRETQYF.

The CDR3 region is CASSLRGTGKLFF. CDR3 nucleotides: TGTGCCAGCAGCTTGAGGGGGACAGGGAAACTGTTTTTT. V is TRBV5-4 and J is TRBJ1-4; 9 bases align to TRBD1. V shed 1 base, J shed 11 bases, and the junction held 3 bases outside the gene matches. The CDR3 covers 13 residues. Germline V lookup: CDR1 SGHNT, CDR2 YYREEE (reference sequence).

The J gene is TRBJ1-1, the V gene TRBV12-3 or TRBV12-4; D not certain. Trimming cost V 7 bases and J 7 bases, with 16 bases left between them. The CDR3 covers 13 residues. The CDR3 DNA follows: TGTGCCAGCATCACCTTTGAGGCGGATGAAGCTTTCTTT. Translating it yields CASITFEADEAFF.

This clone has a handful of counts. In DNA, the CDR3 is TGTGCCAGCAGCGCTTGGTGGGGGGTTGATGAAAAACTGTTTTTT. Protein sequence: CASSAWWGVDEKLFF. The chain combines TRBV6-5 with TRBJ1-4, with a tentative D call TRBD1 (5 bases). Trimming took 6 bases from V and 6 from J, leaving 17 bases between them. Germline V gene data show CDR1 as MNHEY and CDR2 as SVGAGI. CDR3 length equals 15 residues.

In its sample, this clone was seen a few times. The CDR3 reads CAITRQLTDTQYF. The CDR3 nucleotides are TGTGCCATCACCCGACAGCTCACAGATACGCAGTATTTT. The genes are TRBV10-3 and TRBJ2-3, with a tentative D call TRBD1 (5 bases). The germline V gene has CDR1 ENHRY and CDR2 SYGVKD. Between the trimmed V and J ends, which lost 7 bases and 2 bases, there was a span of 10 bases. The CDR3 covers 13 residues.

This rearrangement joins TRBV10-3 to TRBJ2-5; the match to TRBD2 covers 15 bases. The CDR3 has 18 amino acids. CDR1 ENHRY and CDR2 SYGVKD come from the germline V gene. The V and J ends lost 0 bases and 4 bases, in that order; junction bases with no gene match: 6. This chain's CDR3 is CAISESGGLAGGRETQYF. CDR3 coding DNA: TGTGCCATCAGTGAGTCCGGGGGACTAGCGGGGGGAAGAGAGACCCAGTACTTC.

The V gene is TRBV6-2 or TRBV6-3, the J gene TRBJ2-1; D unresolved. Per the germline V gene, CDR1 is MNHEY and CDR2 is SVGEGT. With 6 bases removed from V and 6 bases from J, the gap between germline ends came to 15 bases. CDR3 length: 14 amino acids. CDR3 DNA: TGTGCCAGCAGCCAACAGTCCGGTTTCAATGAGCAGTTCTTC. It specifies CASSQQSGFNEQFF.